What follows are 29 T cell receptor beta chains derived from one specimen sequenced in a study of cytomegalovirus exposure and HLA in healthy donors. A multiplex PCR was run with 60 Vbeta primers and 13 Jbeta primers. Using immunoSEQ multiplex PCR, the repertoire was profiled, and TCRdb retains in-frame clones only, with some absent. Found here are about 130,000 clones, just over 75% of them singletons; the top ten hold over 1.5%. The specimen was PBMCs. All receptors come from a woman between 50 and 59 years old in good health and CMV-seronegative.

CDR3: CASSLIGGQNQPQHF. The CDR3, as DNA: TGTGCCAGCAGCTTAATTGGGGGCCAGAATCAGCCCCAGCATTTT. The rearrangement joins TRBV7-8 to TRBJ1-5; possibly TRBD1 for D (6 bases). Per germline, CDR1 SGHVS and CDR2 FQNEAQ. V lost 2 bases to trimming and J lost 4 bases, with 12 bases between them. This CDR3 is 15 amino acids long.

Concerning this clone: This sample includes further DNA sequences coding for the same CDR3. V gene TRBV20-1 combines with J gene TRBJ1-4; D is unresolved. Germline V gene sequence: CDR1 DFQATT, CDR2 SNEGSKA (reference sequence). V was clipped by 3 bases and J by 5 bases, with 4 bases between them. CDR3 size: 11 residues. CDR3 in DNA: TGCAGTGCTAGGCGGAATGAAAAACTGTTTTTT. Translated: CSARRNEKLFF.

This clone was counted between two and nine times. This chain connects TRBV4-1 to TRBJ1-1, with 9 positions matching TRBD1. The CDR3 length is 17 residues. With 0 bases clipped from V and 0 bases from J, the junction kept 5 bases outside the gene matches. CDR1 and CDR2 (germline): MGHRA, YSYEKL. The CDR3 sequence is CASSQETTGGMNTEAFF. For the CDR3, the DNA is TGCGCCAGCAGCCAAGAGACGACAGGGGGAATGAACACTGAAGCTTTCTTT.

The chain is built from TRBV7-3 and TRBJ2-1; 8 bases agree with TRBD2. Germline lookup yields CDR1 SGHTA and CDR2 FQGTGA. This CDR3 comprises 15 residues. Trimming cost V 3 bases and J 9 bases; bases outside gene matches: 10. CDR3 DNA sequence: TGTGCCAGCAGCTTTCAACCGGGACTAGGTAGTGAGCAGTTCTTC. Translating gives CASSFQPGLGSEQFF.

The rearrangement links TRBV9 to TRBJ1-1; no reliable D call. This CDR3 comprises 15 residues. Trimming took off 0 bases at V and 1 base at J, with 10 bases between the two ends. CDR1 is SGDLS and CDR2 is YYNGEE in the germline V gene. Written as DNA, the CDR3 is TGTGCCAGCAGCGTAGAGCCGCTTCGGAACACTGAAGCTTTCTTT. This translates into CASSVEPLRNTEAFF.

This sequence joins TRBV15 and TRBJ2-7; weak D call: TRBD1 (5 bases). The germline V and J ends were trimmed by 0 bases and 3 bases, with 15 bases remaining between them. The CDR3 sequence is 16 residues long. Germline CDR1 and CDR2: LNHNV and YYDKDF (reference sequence). Here the CDR3 DNA reads TGTGCCACCAGCAGAGACAGGGCGCCCGCACTCTACGAGCAGTACTTC. This encodes CATSRDRAPALYEQYF. Full variable domain (outside the CDR3, taken from reference TRBV15 and TRBJ2-7): DAMVIQNPRYQVTQFGKPVTLSCSQTLNHNVMYWYQQKSSQAPKLLFHYYDKDFNNEADTPDNFQSRRPNTSFCFLDIRSPGLGDTAMYLCATSRDRAPALYEQYFGPGTRLTVT.

This clone appeared a few times. The rearrangement uses TRBV28 and TRBJ1-2; 7 nucleotides align to TRBD1. Trimming at V came to 6 bases and at J to 0 bases, leaving 7 bases not matched to a gene. Germline V CDR1 and CDR2: MDHEN, SYDVKM. This CDR3 is built from 15 residues. CDR3 coding DNA: TGTGCCAGCAGGGAGAGACAGGGCTCTAACTATGGCTACACCTTC. Its protein product is CASRERQGSNYGYTF.

This clone has just a few counts. This chain uses TRBV5-8 with TRBJ2-1; maybe TRBD2 (7 bases). CDR1 and CDR2 from the germline V gene are SGHTS and YDEGEE. CDR3 length equals 16 residues. Between the trimmed V and J ends, which lost 0 bases and 6 bases, there was a span of 16 bases. CDR3 coding DNA: TGTGCCAGCAGCTTGGCTGTGACTAGCAGGGGCAATGAGCAGTTCTTC. Encoded protein: CASSLAVTSRGNEQFF.

J is TRBJ1-1 and V is TRBV7-2, with TRBD1 matching over 7 bases. There are 15 residues in the CDR3. The ends lost 5 bases at V and 4 bases at J; junction bases unmatched: 10. CDR1 and CDR2 (germline): SGHTA, FQGNSA. The CDR3 DNA is TGTGCCAGCAGCACCCAAGGACAGGTAGGCACTGAAGCTTTCTTT. Amino acids: CASSTQGQVGTEAFF.

J is TRBJ2-2 and V is TRBV18; D remains unclear. Germline CDR1 KGHSH, CDR2 LQKENI. The CDR3 is 17 residues long. The V gene lost 2 bases and the J gene lost 5 bases, with 18 bases spanning the gap. CDR3 residues: CASSPETPPLRTGELFF. Written as DNA, the CDR3 is TGTGCCAGCTCACCAGAGACTCCCCCTCTTCGAACCGGGGAGCTGTTTTTT.

The CDR3 DNA is TGTGCCAGCAGCTCGGACAGGGGAAGGGAAAAACTGTTTTTT. It encodes CASSSDRGREKLFF. V is TRBV6-5 and J is TRBJ1-4; 9 nucleotides line up with TRBD1. The germline V gene encodes CDR1 MNHEY and CDR2 SVGAGI. This CDR3 is 14 amino acids long. V lost 6 bases and J lost 8; bases outside the gene matches: 7.

This chain joins TRBV6-6 and TRBJ2-1, with 8 bases identical to TRBD2. In germline, CDR1 is MNHNY, CDR2 SVGAGI (reference sequence). CDR3 size: 16 residues. After removal of 5 bases from V and 5 bases from J, the junction contained 11 bases not matched to a gene. CDR3 sequence reads: CASSQSGTRLNNEQFF. DNA for the CDR3: TGTGCCAGCAGTCAATCCGGGACTAGATTAAACAATGAGCAGTTCTTC.

This chain joins TRBV12-5 and TRBJ2-1; a possible D gene is TRBD2 (6 bases). This CDR3 spans 16 amino acids. Trimming removed 0 bases from V and 6 bases from J, with 15 bases in between. Germline V CDR1 and CDR2: LGHNT, FRNRAP. In DNA, the CDR3 is TGTGCTAGTGGTTTGGTACTGGGACTCCCCCGCAATGAGCAGTTCTTC. Translated: CASGLVLGLPRNEQFF.

The chain carries TRBV27 and TRBJ2-1, with a tentative D call TRBD2 (6 bases). The CDR3 is made up of 15 amino acids. Germline CDR1 MNHEY, CDR2 SMNVEV (reference sequence). V was pared by 7 bases and J by 0 bases, with 13 bases between. In DNA form, the CDR3 reads TGTGCCAGCAAACCGGGCGGGAACTCCTACAATGAGCAGTTCTTC. This encodes CASKPGGNSYNEQFF.

This sequence joins TRBV6-6 and TRBJ2-3; the D is unclear. Per germline, CDR1 MNHNY and CDR2 SVGAGI (reference sequence). The CDR3 runs 15 residues. V lost 6 bases to trimming and J lost 1 base, with 14 bases between them. The CDR3 DNA sequence: TGTGCCAGCAGACCCTATCTGCTCCGCACAGATACGCAGTATTTT. Residues: CASRPYLLRTDTQYF.

V usage is TRBV19 and J usage is TRBJ2-7, with 7 bases matching TRBD2. The CDR3 runs 14 residues. V lost 5 bases and J lost 2; bases outside the gene matches: 6. Germline lookup yields CDR1 LNHDA and CDR2 SQIVND (reference sequence). CDR3: CASSVSGLPYEQYV. CDR3 nucleotides: TGTGCCAGTAGTGTTAGCGGGCTGCCCTACGAGCAGTACGTC.

The gene calls are TRBV5-6 and TRBJ1-2; 7 nucleotides match TRBD1. Germline CDR1 reads SGHDT; CDR2 reads YYEEEE. The V and J ends lost 3 bases and 4 bases, in that order; junction bases with no gene match: 9. This CDR3 comprises 15 residues. CDR3 region: CASSYRQGGSYGYTF. CDR3 in DNA: TGTGCCAGCAGCTATCGACAGGGTGGGAGCTATGGCTACACCTTC.

The chain has TRBV27 and TRBJ1-1, with TRBD1 matching 9 bases. This CDR3 is 15 amino acids long. In germline, CDR1 is MNHEY, CDR2 SMNVEV (reference sequence). V lost 7 bases, J lost 2 bases, and 8 bases stayed unmatched. CDR3: CASTWTGAKNTEAFF. CDR3 bases: TGTGCCAGCACTTGGACAGGGGCAAAAAACACTGAAGCTTTCTTT.

The V and J genes are TRBV11-3 and TRBJ2-1; 7 bases fit TRBD1. The CDR3 has 12 residues. V was clipped by 6 bases and J by 11 bases; unmatched bases: 7. Germline V gene lookup returns CDR1 SGHNT and CDR2 YENEEA. The DNA for the CDR3 is TGTGCCAGCAGTCGACGGGACAGCAAGCAGTTCTTC. Amino acid sequence: CASSRRDSKQFF.

This clone was counted only a few times. The gene calls are TRBV5-5 and TRBJ2-7; 7 positions agree with TRBD1. CDR1 is SGHKS and CDR2 is YYEKEE in the germline V gene (reference sequence). V gave up 5 bases and J gave up 3 bases; unmatched junction bases: 14. The CDR3 is 16 residues long. DNA for the CDR3: TGTGCCAGCAGGGTTACTCCCGGGACAGACTACTACGAGCAGTACTTC. Protein sequence: CASRVTPGTDYYEQYF.

This clone is a singleton in its sample. This sequence joins TRBV27 and TRBJ2-1; a possible D gene is TRBD2 (5 bases). Trimming shortened V by 6 bases and J by 1 base, and 16 bases separated the two germline ends. This CDR3 has 16 residues. The V gene's germline CDR1 is MNHEY and CDR2 SMNVEV (reference sequence). CDR3 sequence (DNA): TGTGCCAGCAGCACTAGAGGCCTACCGTCCTACAATGAGCAGTTCTTC. This gives the protein CASSTRGLPSYNEQFF.

V gene TRBV4-2 combines with J gene TRBJ1-2, with TRBD1 as a possible D gene (5 bases). The CDR3 consists of 18 residues. Trimming pared 3 bases from V and 7 bases from J, leaving 27 bases between. CDR1 and CDR2 from the germline V gene are LGHNA and YNFKEQ. The DNA of the CDR3 is TGTGCCAGCAGCCACCCCCCTGGCAGGGACGGCTCCGGGAGTGGCTACACCTTC. Translating it yields CASSHPPGRDGSGSGYTF.

The chain combines TRBV5-4 with TRBJ2-2; 14 positions agree with TRBD2. The CDR3 contains 18 residues. The germline gives CDR1 SGHNT, CDR2 YYREEE (reference sequence). V shed 0 bases, J shed 2 bases, and the junction held 3 bases outside the gene matches. The CDR3 DNA is TGTGCCAGCAGCTTGGGACTAGCGGGAGGGATAAACACCGGGGAGCTGTTTTTT. Translating it yields CASSLGLAGGINTGELFF.

The V gene is TRBV4-3, the J gene TRBJ1-6; unclear D gene. Germline assignment: CDR1 LGHNA and CDR2 YSLEER. The CDR3 sequence is 16 residues long. The V end was cut by 0 bases, the J end by 7 bases, with 13 bases between. The CDR3 sequence: CASSQEFEGLNSPLHF. The CDR3 bases are TGCGCCAGCAGCCAAGAATTTGAGGGCTTAAATTCACCCCTCCACTTT.

Only a few counts were recorded for this clone. The CDR3 protein is CASKNGGTGGMYEQYF. The CDR3 nucleotides are TGTGCCAGCAAGAACGGTGGGACAGGGGGAATGTACGAGCAGTACTTC. The chain recombines TRBV28 with TRBJ2-7; 11 nucleotides match TRBD1. The CDR3 has 16 residues. The V gene end was trimmed by 7 bases and the J gene end by 4 bases; junction bases not matched to a gene: 12. The germline CDR1 and CDR2 sequences are MDHEN and SYDVKM.

In nucleotides, the CDR3 is TGTGCCAGCAGCGTAGATGTTAGCTCCACTGGGACCCAGTACTTC. As protein: CASSVDVSSTGTQYF. The chain has TRBV9 and TRBJ2-5; D is ambiguous. CDR1 and CDR2 (germline): SGDLS, YYNGEE. The CDR3 has 15 residues. Trimming removed 0 bases from V and 7 bases from J, with 16 bases in between.

V and J are TRBV30 and TRBJ2-1; 7 bases fit TRBD1. J was trimmed by 0 bases and V by 5 bases; bases with no gene match: 7. Germline values: CDR1 GTSNPN, CDR2 SVGIG (reference sequence). The CDR3 covers 15 residues. The DNA for the CDR3 is TGTGCCTGGGTTCACAGGGGATACTCCTACAATGAGCAGTTCTTC. Translated, it gives CAWVHRGYSYNEQFF.

V gene TRBV29-1 combines with J gene TRBJ2-1, with D possibly TRBD2 on 5 matching bases. The CDR3 spans 16 residues. V lost 5 bases, J lost 3 bases, and 20 bases lay in between. The V gene's germline CDR1 is SQVTM and CDR2 ANQGSEA. The CDR3 protein is CSVRAGVEANYNEQFF. The CDR3 DNA sequence: TGCAGCGTTCGGGCCGGTGTGGAGGCCAACTACAATGAGCAGTTCTTC.

The chain carries TRBV7-6 and TRBJ1-5, with TRBD1 identical over 9 bases. CDR1 is SGHVS and CDR2 is FNYEAQ in the germline V gene. The CDR3 runs 15 residues. With 5 bases clipped from V and 4 bases from J, the junction kept 6 bases outside the gene matches. CDR3 sequence (DNA): TGTGCCAGCAGCGCTGGACAGGGGAGGAATCAGCCCCAGCATTTT. Amino acids: CASSAGQGRNQPQHF.